The TCR beta chain under discussion was sequenced for a study of blood T cell repertoires in COVID-19. Authors' analysis steps: Cell counts per sample came from amplifying reference gene primers. Sequencing was performed with immunoSEQ multiplex PCR; in TCRdb, only in-frame clones are kept and a portion is missing. That table gives V, J and clone size, and the DNA gave D and trimming. The data contain roughly 150,000 clones, roughly 71% of them singletons. CDR1 is LNHDA, CDR2 SQIVND, per germline (reference sequence). CDR3 length: 15 residues. V shed 5 bases and J shed 0 bases, with 14 bases lying between them.

The chain is built from TRBV19 and TRBJ2-7; possibly TRBD2 for D (6 bases). The clonotype originates from a woman older than 75 with acute or convalescent COVID-19. What was sequenced was peripheral blood. CDR3 nucleotide sequence: TGTGCCAGTAGTCCACGGGACTCTTACTCCTACGAGCAGTACTTC. Translating gives CASSPRDSYSYEQYF.